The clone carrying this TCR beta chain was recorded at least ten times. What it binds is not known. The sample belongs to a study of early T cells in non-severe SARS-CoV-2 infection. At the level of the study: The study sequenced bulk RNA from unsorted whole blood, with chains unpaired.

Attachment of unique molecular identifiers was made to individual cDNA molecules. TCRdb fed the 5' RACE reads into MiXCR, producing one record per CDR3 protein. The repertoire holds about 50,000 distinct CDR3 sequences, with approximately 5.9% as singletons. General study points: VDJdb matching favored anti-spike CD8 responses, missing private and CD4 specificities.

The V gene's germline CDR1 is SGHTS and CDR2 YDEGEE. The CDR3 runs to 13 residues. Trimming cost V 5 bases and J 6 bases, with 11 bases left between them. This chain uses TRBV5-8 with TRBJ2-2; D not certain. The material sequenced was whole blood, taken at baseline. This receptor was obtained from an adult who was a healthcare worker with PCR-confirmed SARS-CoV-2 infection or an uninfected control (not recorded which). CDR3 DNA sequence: TGTGCCAGCAGGTTGATAGCATCCGGGGAGCTGTTTTTT. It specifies CASRLIASGELFF.